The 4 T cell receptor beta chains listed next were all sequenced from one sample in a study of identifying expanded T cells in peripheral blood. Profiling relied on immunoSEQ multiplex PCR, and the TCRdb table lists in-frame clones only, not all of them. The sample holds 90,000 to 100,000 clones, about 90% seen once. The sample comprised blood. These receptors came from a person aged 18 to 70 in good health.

The CDR3 region has the DNA TGTGCCAGCAGCCAAGGACAGCACAATGAGCAGTTCTTC. It specifies CASSQGQHNEQFF. This sequence joins TRBV5-5 and TRBJ2-1; a weak D match, TRBD1 (6 bases). V lost 4 bases, J lost 5 bases, and 10 bases lay in between. CDR1 and CDR2 (germline): SGHKS, YYEKEE (reference sequence). The CDR3 has 13 amino acids.

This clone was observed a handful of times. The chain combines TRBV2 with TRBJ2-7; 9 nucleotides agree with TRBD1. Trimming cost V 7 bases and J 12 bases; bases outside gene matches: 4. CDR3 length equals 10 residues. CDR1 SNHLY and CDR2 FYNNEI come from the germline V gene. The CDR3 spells CASTGTGTYF. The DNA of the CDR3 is TGTGCCAGCACCGGGACAGGGACGTACTTC. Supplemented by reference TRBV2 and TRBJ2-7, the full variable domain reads EPEVTQTPSHQVTQMGQEVILRCVPISNHLYFYWYRQILGQKVEFLVSFYNNEISEKSEIFDDQFSVERPDGSNFTLKIRSTKLEDSAMYFCASTGTGTYFGPGTRLTVT.

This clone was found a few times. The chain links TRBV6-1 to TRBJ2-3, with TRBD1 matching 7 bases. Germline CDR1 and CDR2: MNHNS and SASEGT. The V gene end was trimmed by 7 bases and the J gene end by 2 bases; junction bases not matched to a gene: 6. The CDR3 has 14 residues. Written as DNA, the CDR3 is TGTGCCAGCACCAGGGGGTTTGACACAGATACGCAGTATTTT. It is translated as CASTRGFDTDTQYF.

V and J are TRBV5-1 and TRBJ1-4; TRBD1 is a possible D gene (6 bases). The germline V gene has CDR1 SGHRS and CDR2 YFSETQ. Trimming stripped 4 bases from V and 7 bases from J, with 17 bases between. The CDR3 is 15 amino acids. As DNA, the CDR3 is TGCGCCAGCAGCACAGGGCTCTTTTCAAGTGAAAAACTGTTTTTT. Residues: CASSTGLFSSEKLFF.